Listed below are T cell receptor beta chains from one sample, sequenced in a study of T cells after yellow fever vaccination. A single record per CDR3 protein comes from TCRdb applying MiXCR to the 5' RACE reads. The table has 300,000 to 450,000 distinct CDR3 sequences, approximately 8% seen once. The source material was PBMCs, sampled around 45 days after the first yellow fever vaccination. The receptors stem from a man between 18 and 29 years old who received the YFV17D yellow fever vaccine. Each CDR3 is given with its conserved first and last residue. A D gene is named only where the DNA matches it firmly. The size entry is marked missing in some rows and otherwise reads once, few, many or a size class.

clone size | J gene | V gene | D gene | CDR3 protein | CDR3 DNA
NA | TRBJ2-3 | TRBV19 | NA | CASSIWGDTQYF | TGTGCCAGTAGTATATGGGGAGATACGCAGTATTTT
few | TRBJ2-5 | TRBV19 | TRBD1 | CASSMDREETQYF | TGTGCCAGTAGTATGGACAGGGAAGAGACCCAGTACTTC
NA | TRBJ2-7 | TRBV12-5 | NA | CACCQDSAPSYEQYF | TGTGCCTGCTGCCAAGATAGCGCCCCCTCCTACGAGCAGTACTTC
few | TRBJ1-1 | TRBV18 | TRBD1 | CASSRIRGQGRSFGEAFF | TGTGCCAGCTCACGAATTCGCGGACAGGGCAGATCTTTTGGAGAAGCTTTCTTT
NA | TRBJ2-2 | TRBV2 | TRBD1 | CASRDRANTGELFF | TGTGCCAGCCGGGACAGGGCGAACACCGGGGAGCTGTTTTTT
NA | TRBJ1-2 | TRBV25-1 | TRBD1 | CASSEWTGSGYGYTF | TGTGCCAGCAGTGAATGGACAGGGAGTGGGTATGGCTACACCTTC
few | TRBJ1-3 | TRBV5-1 | NA | CASSSGLTLSGNTIYF | TGCGCCAGCAGCTCCGGACTGACCCTCTCTGGAAACACCATATATTTT
NA | TRBJ1-2 | TRBV7-6 | TRBD1 | CASSLDGTGGYTF | TGTGCCAGCAGCTTGGATGGGACAGGGGGCTACACCTTC
few | TRBJ2-2 | TRBV10-3 | NA | CAISASQGSNTGELFF | TGTGCCATCAGTGCGTCACAGGGATCGAACACCGGGGAGCTGTTTTTT
many | TRBJ2-1 | TRBV28 | TRBD2 | CASSFRLAGDNEQFF | TGTGCCAGCAGTTTCAGGCTAGCGGGGGACAATGAGCAGTTCTTC
NA | TRBJ2-7 | TRBV7-6 | TRBD1 | CASLGDRGDEQYF | TGTGCCAGCCTGGGGGACAGGGGGGACGAGCAGTACTTC
few | TRBJ2-2 | TRBV3-1 | TRBD2 | CASSRRRSGGSTGELFF | TGTGCCAGCAGCCGAAGGCGTAGCGGGGGGTCCACCGGGGAGCTGTTTTTT
many | TRBJ2-1 | TRBV12-3/TRBV12-4 | NA | CASSSSGFNEQFF | TGTGCCAGCAGTTCCTCGGGGTTCAATGAGCAGTTCTTC
few | TRBJ1-4 | TRBV7-9 | NA | CASSPYGETNEKLFF | TGTGCCAGCAGCCCCTATGGGGAAACTAATGAAAAACTGTTTTTT
NA | TRBJ1-1 | TRBV2 | NA | CASTAGRITEAFF | TGTGCCAGCACTGCAGGCCGTATCACTGAAGCTTTCTTT
few | TRBJ2-3 | TRBV2 | TRBD2 | CASSDGLAGPDTDTQYF | TGTGCCAGCAGTGATGGACTAGCGGGCCCTGACACAGATACGCAGTATTTT
NA | TRBJ2-3 | TRBV12-3/TRBV12-4 | NA | CASSGQRITDTQYF | TGTGCCAGCTCGGGCCAGAGGATAACAGATACGCAGTATTTT
many | TRBJ1-5 | TRBV29-1 | NA | CSVIGPGNQPQHF | TGCAGCGTAATAGGTCCGGGAAATCAGCCCCAGCATTTT
NA | TRBJ2-1 | TRBV7-6 | TRBD2 | CASSLRGGLAGPFRDEQFF | TGTGCCAGCAGCTTAAGGGGTGGGCTAGCGGGTCCTTTTAGGGATGAGCAGTTCTTC
few | TRBJ2-5 | TRBV7-2 | NA | CASSLVRGQETQYF | TGTGCCAGCAGCTTAGTTAGGGGGCAAGAGACCCAGTACTTC
NA | TRBJ2-3 | TRBV12-5 | NA | CAGTRGDTQYF | TGTGCTGGCACCAGGGGAGATACGCAGTATTTT
few | TRBJ1-2 | TRBV20-1 | NA | CSADRSFGGYTF | TGCAGTGCAGACAGGTCCTTCGGGGGCTACACCTTC
NA | TRBJ2-5 | TRBV27 | NA | CASSLSFREAQYF | TGTGCCAGCAGTTTATCTTTCCGAGAGGCCCAGTACTTC
NA | TRBJ1-2 | TRBV10-3 | NA | CAISDGQGRGSGGYTF | TGTGCCATCAGTGACGGTCAGGGGAGGGGATCGGGTGGCTACACCTTC
few | TRBJ1-2 | TRBV7-9 | NA | CASSPQDSGGYTF | TGTGCCAGCAGTCCCCAGGACAGTGGTGGCTACACCTTC
few | TRBJ2-1 | TRBV7-9 | NA | CASSEGVGQFF | TGTGCCAGCAGCGAGGGGGTAGGGCAGTTCTTC
NA | TRBJ1-4 | TRBV20-1 | NA | CSAGSTASTNEKLFF | TGCAGTGCTGGGAGCACGGCTTCAACTAATGAAAAACTGTTTTTT
NA | TRBJ2-2 | TRBV6-5 | TRBD1 | CASSNLAGTGVTGELFF | TGTGCCAGCAGTAACCTGGCCGGGACAGGGGTTACCGGGGAGCTGTTTTTT
few | TRBJ2-6 | TRBV4-3 | NA | CASSQGPQGSGANVLTF | TGCGCCAGCAGCCAAGGGCCGCAGGGTTCTGGGGCCAACGTCCTGACTTTC
many | TRBJ1-2 | TRBV27 | NA | CASSLGGGNYGYTF | TGTGCCAGCAGTTTAGGAGGCGGCAACTATGGCTACACCTTC
few | TRBJ1-5 | TRBV20-1 | NA | CSAVGSNQPQHF | TGCAGTGCTGTGGGTAGCAATCAGCCCCAGCATTTT
few | TRBJ2-3 | TRBV6-6 | NA | CASRSPATDTQYF | TGTGCCAGCAGAAGCCCGGCCACAGATACGCAGTATTTT
NA | TRBJ1-1 | TRBV20-1 | NA | CSARDSGGRRGAFF | TGCAGTGCTAGAGATTCGGGGGGCCGCCGCGGAGCTTTCTTT
many | TRBJ2-3 | TRBV4-3 | TRBD2 | CASSQGLATDTQYF | TGCGCCAGCAGCCAAGGACTAGCCACAGATACGCAGTATTTT
NA | TRBJ2-1 | TRBV6-5 | NA | CASRQGYEQFF | TGTGCCAGCAGACAGGGATATGAGCAGTTCTTC
NA | TRBJ2-4 | TRBV7-2 | NA | CASSPSQGGNIQYF | TGTGCCAGCAGCCCCTCCCAGGGCGGAAACATTCAGTACTTC
few | TRBJ2-1 | TRBV5-6 | NA | CASSLWQSAVF | TGTGCCAGCAGCTTGTGGCAGTCAGCGGTCTTC
few | TRBJ2-5 | TRBV4-1 | NA | CASSQFELETQYF | TGCGCCAGCAGCCAATTTGAGTTGGAGACCCAGTACTTC
few | TRBJ2-3 | TRBV7-2 | TRBD2 | CASSFTGGHEDTQYF | TGTGCCAGCAGCTTTACGGGGGGGCATGAAGATACGCAGTATTTT
NA | TRBJ1-2 | TRBV19 | NA | CASSPPGGVTGYTF | TGTGCCAGTAGTCCTCCGGGGGGAGTTACCGGCTACACCTTC
few | TRBJ1-2 | TRBV5-1 | TRBD1 | CASSPQGQGSYGYTF | TGCGCCAGCAGCCCCCAGGGACAGGGGAGCTATGGCTACACCTTC
many | TRBJ2-1 | TRBV5-1 | NA | CASSLGGSAGYNEQFF | TGCGCCAGCAGCTTGGGAGGTTCGGCGGGGTACAATGAGCAGTTCTTC
few | TRBJ2-3 | TRBV15 | NA | CATSRDSGYTQYF | TGTGCCACCAGCAGAGATAGCGGCTATACGCAGTATTTT
few | TRBJ1-2 | TRBV5-1 | NA | CASRQDNSYGYTF | TGCGCCAGTCGGCAAGATAATTCCTATGGCTACACCTTC
few | TRBJ2-2 | TRBV7-6 | NA | CASSLLEAGELFF | TGTGCCAGCAGCTTATTAGAAGCCGGGGAGCTGTTTTTT
many | TRBJ1-2 | TRBV18 | NA | CASSPRRGDGYTF | TGTGCCAGCTCACCGCGGCGAGGGGATGGCTACACCTTC
NA | TRBJ2-2 | TRBV5-1 | NA | CASSFPGGGFGTGELFF | TGCGCCAGCAGCTTCCCAGGGGGGGGCTTCGGCACCGGGGAGCTGTTTTTT
NA | TRBJ1-1 | TRBV20-1 | TRBD1 | CSARGDRERTEAFF | TGCAGTGCTAGAGGGGACAGGGAGAGGACTGAAGCTTTCTTT
few | TRBJ1-5 | TRBV6-1 | NA | CASRPWTGSGNQPQHF | TGTGCCAGCCGCCCGTGGACGGGGAGTGGCAATCAGCCCCAGCATTTT
few | TRBJ1-2 | TRBV6-5 | TRBD1 | CASSYSGTENYGYTF | TGTGCCAGCAGTTACTCAGGGACAGAGAACTATGGCTACACCTTC
few | TRBJ1-6 | TRBV20-1 | NA | CSARDHPSDNSPLHF | TGCAGTGCTAGAGATCACCCCTCCGATAATTCACCCCTCCACTTT
NA | TRBJ2-5 | TRBV9 | TRBD2 | CASTPNAAGEETQYF | TGTGCCAGCACTCCTAATGCGGCGGGGGAGGAGACCCAGTACTTC
NA | TRBJ2-3 | TRBV20-1 | NA | CSATHRVGTDTQYF | TGCAGTGCGACTCATAGGGTCGGGACAGATACGCAGTATTTT
many | TRBJ1-1 | TRBV5-1 | TRBD1 | CASRYSDRGTEAFF | TGCGCCAGCCGATACTCCGACAGGGGCACTGAAGCTTTCTTT
NA | TRBJ2-5 | TRBV20-1 | NA | CSAKFNLGKETQYF | TGCAGTGCCAAATTCAACTTGGGAAAAGAGACCCAGTACTTC